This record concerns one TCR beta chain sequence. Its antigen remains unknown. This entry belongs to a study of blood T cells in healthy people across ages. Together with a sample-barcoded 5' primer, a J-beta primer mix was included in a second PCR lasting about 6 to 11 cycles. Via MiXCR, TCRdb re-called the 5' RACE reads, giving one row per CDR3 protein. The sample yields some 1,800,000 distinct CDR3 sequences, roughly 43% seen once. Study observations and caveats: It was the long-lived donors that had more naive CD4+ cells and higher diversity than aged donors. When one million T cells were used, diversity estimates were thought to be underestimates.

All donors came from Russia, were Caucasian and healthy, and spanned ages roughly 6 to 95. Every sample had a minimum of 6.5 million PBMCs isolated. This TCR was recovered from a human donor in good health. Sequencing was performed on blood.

Here the CDR3 reads CASSLIGPPRAKNIQYF. The CDR3, as DNA: TGTGCCAGCAGCTTAATAGGCCCGCCTAGGGCCAAAAACATTCAGTACTTC. The chain has TRBV7-9 and TRBJ2-4, with D unresolved. V lost 2 bases and J lost 1, with 15 bases in between. This CDR3 is 17 amino acids long. In germline, CDR1 is SEHNR, CDR2 FQNEAQ (reference sequence).